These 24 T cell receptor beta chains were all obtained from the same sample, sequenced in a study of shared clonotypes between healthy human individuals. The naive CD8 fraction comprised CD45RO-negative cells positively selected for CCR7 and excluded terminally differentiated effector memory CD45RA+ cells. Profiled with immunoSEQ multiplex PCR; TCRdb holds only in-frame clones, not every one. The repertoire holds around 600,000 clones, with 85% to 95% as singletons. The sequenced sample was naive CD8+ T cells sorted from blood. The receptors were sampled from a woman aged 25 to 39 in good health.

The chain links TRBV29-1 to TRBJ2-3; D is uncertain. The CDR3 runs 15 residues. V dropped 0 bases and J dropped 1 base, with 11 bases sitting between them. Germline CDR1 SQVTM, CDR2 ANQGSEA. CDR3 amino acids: CSVEDEAAGTDTQYF. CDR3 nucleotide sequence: TGCAGCGTTGAAGATGAGGCAGCCGGCACAGATACGCAGTATTTT.

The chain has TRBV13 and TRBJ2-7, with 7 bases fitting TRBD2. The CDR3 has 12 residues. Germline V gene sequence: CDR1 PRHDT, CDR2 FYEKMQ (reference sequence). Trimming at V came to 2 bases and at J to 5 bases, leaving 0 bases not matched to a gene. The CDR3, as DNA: TGTGCCAGCAGCTTACGGGAGGACGAGCAGTACTTC. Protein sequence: CASSLREDEQYF.

The CDR3 coding sequence is TGTGCCAGCAGCTTGGCGGGGACAGGGGTTGAGCAGTACTTC. Amino acids: CASSLAGTGVEQYF. The chain has TRBV7-9 and TRBJ2-7, with 10 nucleotides matching TRBD1. Germline CDR1 is SEHNR and CDR2 is FQNEAQ (reference sequence). The CDR3 contains 14 residues. V dropped 3 bases and J dropped 7; count of bases not matched to a gene: 6.

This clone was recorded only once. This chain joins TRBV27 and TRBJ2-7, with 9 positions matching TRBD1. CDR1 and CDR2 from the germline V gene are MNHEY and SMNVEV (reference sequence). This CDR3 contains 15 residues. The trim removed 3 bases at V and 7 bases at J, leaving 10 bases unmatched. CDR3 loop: CASSFSGDRVSEQYF. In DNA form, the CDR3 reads TGTGCCAGCAGTTTTTCCGGGGACAGGGTCTCGGAGCAGTACTTC.

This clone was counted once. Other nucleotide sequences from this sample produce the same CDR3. The CDR3 DNA reads as TGTGCCAGCAGCGTGTCCGGGACTAGCGGCTACGAGCAGTACTTC. Protein: CASSVSGTSGYEQYF. This rearrangement joins TRBV9 to TRBJ2-7; 11 bases align to TRBD2. In germline, CDR1 is SGDLS, CDR2 YYNGEE. CDR3 length: 15 amino acids. With 2 bases clipped from V and 3 bases from J, the junction kept 4 bases outside the gene matches. Variable domain in full (rest from reference TRBV9 and TRBJ2-7): DSGVTQTPKHLITATGQRVTLRCSPRSGDLSVYWYQQSLDQGLQFLIQYYNGEERAKGNILERFSAQQFPDLHSELNLSSLELGDSALYFCASSVSGTSGYEQYFGPGTRLTVT.

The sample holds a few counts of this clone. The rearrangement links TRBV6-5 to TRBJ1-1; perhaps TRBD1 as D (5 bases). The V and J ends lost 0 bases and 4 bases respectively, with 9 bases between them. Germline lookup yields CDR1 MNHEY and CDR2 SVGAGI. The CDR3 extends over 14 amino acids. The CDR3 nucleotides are TGTGCCAGCAGTTACTCGGAGGGGAGCACTGAAGCTTTCTTT. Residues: CASSYSEGSTEAFF.

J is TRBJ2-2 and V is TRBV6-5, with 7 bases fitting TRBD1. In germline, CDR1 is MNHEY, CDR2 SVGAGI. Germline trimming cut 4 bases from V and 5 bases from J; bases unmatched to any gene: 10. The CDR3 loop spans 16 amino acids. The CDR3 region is CASSSRDREGTGELFF. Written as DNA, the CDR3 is TGTGCCAGCAGTTCCCGGGACAGAGAGGGGACCGGGGAGCTGTTTTTT.

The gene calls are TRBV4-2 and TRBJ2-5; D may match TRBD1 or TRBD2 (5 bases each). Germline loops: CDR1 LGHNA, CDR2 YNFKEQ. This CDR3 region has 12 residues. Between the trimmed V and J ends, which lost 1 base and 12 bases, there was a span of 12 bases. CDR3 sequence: CASSQGGTVEYF. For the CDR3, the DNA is TGTGCCAGCAGCCAAGGGGGGACGGTGGAGTACTTC.

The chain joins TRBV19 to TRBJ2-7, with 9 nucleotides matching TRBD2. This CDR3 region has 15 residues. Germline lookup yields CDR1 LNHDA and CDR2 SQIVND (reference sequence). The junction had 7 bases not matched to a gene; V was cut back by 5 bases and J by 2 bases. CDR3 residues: CASSLTSGLTYEQYF. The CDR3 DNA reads TGTGCCAGTAGTCTGACTAGCGGTTTAACCTACGAGCAGTACTTC.

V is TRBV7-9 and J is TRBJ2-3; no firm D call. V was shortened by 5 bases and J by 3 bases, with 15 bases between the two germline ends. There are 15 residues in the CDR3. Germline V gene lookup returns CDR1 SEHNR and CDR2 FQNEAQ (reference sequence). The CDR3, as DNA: TGTGCCAGCAGCATGGACCTTAAAGGAACAGATACGCAGTATTTT. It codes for CASSMDLKGTDTQYF.

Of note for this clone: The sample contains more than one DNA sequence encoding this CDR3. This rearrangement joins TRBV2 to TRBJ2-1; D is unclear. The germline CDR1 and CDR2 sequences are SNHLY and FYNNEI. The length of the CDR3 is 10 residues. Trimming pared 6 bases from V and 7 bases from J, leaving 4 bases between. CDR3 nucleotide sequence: TGTGCCAGCAGCCAGAATGAGCAGTTCTTC. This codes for CASSQNEQFF.

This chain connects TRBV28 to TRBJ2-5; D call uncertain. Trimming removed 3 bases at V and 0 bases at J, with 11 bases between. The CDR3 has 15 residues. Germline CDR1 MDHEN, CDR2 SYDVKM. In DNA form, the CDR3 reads TGTGCCAGCAGTTTTTCACGGTTCCACCAAGAGACCCAGTACTTC. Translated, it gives CASSFSRFHQETQYF.

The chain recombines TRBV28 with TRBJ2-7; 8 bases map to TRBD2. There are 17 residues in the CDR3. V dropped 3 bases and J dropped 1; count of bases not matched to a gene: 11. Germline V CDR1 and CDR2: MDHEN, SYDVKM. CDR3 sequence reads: CASSFPQAGEGSYEQYF. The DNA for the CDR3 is TGTGCCAGCAGTTTCCCGCAAGCGGGAGAGGGGTCCTACGAGCAGTACTTC.

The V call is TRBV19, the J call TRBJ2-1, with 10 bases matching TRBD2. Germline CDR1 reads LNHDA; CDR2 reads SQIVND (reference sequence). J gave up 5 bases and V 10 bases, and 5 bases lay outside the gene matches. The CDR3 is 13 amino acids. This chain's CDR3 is CATRTSGDNEQFF. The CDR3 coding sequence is TGTGCCACCCGGACTAGCGGAGACAATGAGCAGTTCTTC.

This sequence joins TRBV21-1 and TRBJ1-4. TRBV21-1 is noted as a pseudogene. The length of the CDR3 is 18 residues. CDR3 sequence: CASSKEGEGIRTNEKLFF. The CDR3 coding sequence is TGTGCCAGCAGCAAAGAGGGAGAGGGTATAAGGACTAATGAAAAACTGTTTTTT.

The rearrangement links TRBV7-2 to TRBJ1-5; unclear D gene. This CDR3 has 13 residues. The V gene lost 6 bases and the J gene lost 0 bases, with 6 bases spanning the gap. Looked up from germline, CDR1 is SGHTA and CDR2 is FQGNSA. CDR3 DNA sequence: TGTGCCAGCAGTCCAAATAGCAATCAGCCCCAGCATTTT. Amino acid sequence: CASSPNSNQPQHF.

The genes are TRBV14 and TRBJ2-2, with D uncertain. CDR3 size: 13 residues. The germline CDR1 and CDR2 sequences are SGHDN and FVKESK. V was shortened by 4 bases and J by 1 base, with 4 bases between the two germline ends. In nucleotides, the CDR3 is TGTGCCAGCAGCCCTCTGAACACCGGGGAGCTGTTTTTT. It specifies CASSPLNTGELFF. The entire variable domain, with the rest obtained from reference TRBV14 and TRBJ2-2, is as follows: EAGVTQFPSHSVIEKGQTVTLRCDPISGHDNLYWYRRVMGKEIKFLLHFVKESKQDESGMPNNRFLAERTGGTYSTLKVQPAELEDSGVYFCASSPLNTGELFFGEGSRLTVL.

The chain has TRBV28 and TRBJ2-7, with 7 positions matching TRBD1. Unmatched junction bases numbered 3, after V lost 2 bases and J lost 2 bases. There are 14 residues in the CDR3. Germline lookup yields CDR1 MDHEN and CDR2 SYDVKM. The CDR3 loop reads CASSLLTGAYEQYF. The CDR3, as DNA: TGTGCCAGCAGTTTACTTACAGGGGCCTACGAGCAGTACTTC.

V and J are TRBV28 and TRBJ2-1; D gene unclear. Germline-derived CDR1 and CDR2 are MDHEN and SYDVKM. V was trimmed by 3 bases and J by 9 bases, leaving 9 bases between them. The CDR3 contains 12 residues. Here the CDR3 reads CASSFPPSEQFF. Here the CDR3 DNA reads TGTGCCAGCAGTTTCCCACCCAGTGAGCAGTTCTTC.

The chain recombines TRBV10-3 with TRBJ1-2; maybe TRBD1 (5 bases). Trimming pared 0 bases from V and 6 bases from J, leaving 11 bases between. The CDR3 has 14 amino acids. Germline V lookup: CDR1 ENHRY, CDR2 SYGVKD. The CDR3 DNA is TGTGCCATCAGTGAGTCCCCGGACATAGATGGCTACACCTTC. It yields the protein CAISESPDIDGYTF.

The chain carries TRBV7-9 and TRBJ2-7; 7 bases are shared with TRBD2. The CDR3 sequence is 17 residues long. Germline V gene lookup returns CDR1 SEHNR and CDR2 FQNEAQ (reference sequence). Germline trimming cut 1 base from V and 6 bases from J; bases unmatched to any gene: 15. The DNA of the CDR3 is TGTGCCAGCAGCTTAGGATGGTCGGGGGGTCTCCTCTTCGAGCAGTACTTC. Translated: CASSLGWSGGLLFEQYF.

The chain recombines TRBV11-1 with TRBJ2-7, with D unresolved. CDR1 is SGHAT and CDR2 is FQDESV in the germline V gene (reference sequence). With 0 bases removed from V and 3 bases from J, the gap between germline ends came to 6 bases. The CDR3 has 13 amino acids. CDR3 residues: CASSLAAIYEQYF. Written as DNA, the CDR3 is TGTGCCAGCAGCTTAGCGGCAATCTACGAGCAGTACTTC.

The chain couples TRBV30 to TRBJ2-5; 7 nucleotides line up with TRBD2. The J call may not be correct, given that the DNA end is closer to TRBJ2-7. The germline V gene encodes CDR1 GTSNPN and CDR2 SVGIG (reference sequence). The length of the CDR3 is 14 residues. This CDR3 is CAWSGQRGGYEQYF. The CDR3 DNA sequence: TGTGCCTGGAGTGGCCAGCGGGGTGGTTACGAGCAGTACTTC.

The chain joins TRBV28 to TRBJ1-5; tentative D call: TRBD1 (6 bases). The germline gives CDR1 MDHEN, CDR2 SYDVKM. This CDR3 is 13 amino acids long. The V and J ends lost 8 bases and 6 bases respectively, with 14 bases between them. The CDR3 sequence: CASHLGGRQPQHF. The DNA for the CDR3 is TGTGCCAGCCATCTCGGGGGGCGTCAGCCCCAGCATTTT.